Listed below are T cell receptor beta chains from one sample, sequenced in a study of blood T cell repertoires in COVID-19. TCRdb's table, derived via immunoSEQ multiplex PCR, lists solely in-frame clones and lacks some. The sample lists approximately 110,000 clones, 88% occurring once. What was sequenced was peripheral blood. The origin of the receptors is a woman aged 65 to 85 who had recovered from COVID-19. CDR3s leave out the opening cysteine and the closing phenylalanine or tryptophan. D genes are given only for firm matches.

NA,TRBV6-5,ASSYWLPSYNEQF
TRBD2,TRBV9,ASSVGDLETSGRAGGYNEQF
NA,TRBV7-9,ASSLGGLDIQY
TRBD1,TRBV9,ASSVGTGAESGAGELF
TRBD2,TRBV3-1/TRBV3-2,ASSQVSPSGSFSANTGELF
TRBD2,TRBV19,ASSIATGGLAADTQY
NA,TRBV15,ATSREEQPGYEQY
TRBD1,TRBV28,ASSLRAGGWNEQF
NA,TRBV7-2,ASSRGGGGGTYEQY
TRBD2,TRBV7-6,ASSLSGTRYDLSDTQY
NA,TRBV2,ASSRAGSGY